This T cell receptor beta chain was obtained from a study of shared clonotypes between healthy human individuals. Study information: Donors had three CD4 naive, three CD4 memory, two CD8 naive and one CD8 memory plate apiece. Study outcomes and limitations: Investigators expected sequencing depth to affect clonotype sharing among donors. Non-shared clonotypes showed lower generation probabilities than clonotypes common to all four donors. Large sequencing depth failed to make sorted-subset sequencing complete, rarefaction showed.

As defined, naive CD8 cells were CD45RO-negative and positively selected for CCR7, with terminally differentiated effector memory CD45RA+ cells excluded. This table comes from immunoSEQ multiplex PCR, and its TCRdb copy is limited to in-frame clones, with some not included. The sample records roughly 890,000 clones, about 91% being singletons. The CDR3 contains 12 residues. Trimming pared 5 bases from V and 9 bases from J, leaving 11 bases between. CDR1 is MDHEN and CDR2 is SYDVKM in the germline V gene. In regard to this clone: What it recognizes is unknown.

The chain links TRBV28 to TRBJ2-1; D perhaps matches TRBD1 (5 bases). The sequencing input was naive CD8+ T cells sorted from blood. The TCR comes from a young man in good health. CDR3 sequence: CASSLRAGEQFF. The CDR3 coding sequence is TGTGCCAGCAGTCTCAGGGCAGGTGAGCAGTTCTTC.